This T cell receptor (beta chain) came from a study of cytomegalovirus exposure and HLA in healthy donors. The PCR was carried out with 60 Vbeta primers and 13 Jbeta primers. Assay used: immunoSEQ multiplex PCR; TCRdb lists only in-frame clones, some missing. This sample has roughly 61,000 clones, with 75% to 85% found just once. The V gene's germline CDR1 is SGHNT and CDR2 YYREEE (reference sequence). There are 15 residues in the CDR3. Trimming removed 3 bases from V and 5 bases from J; junction bases left unmatched: 8. Sequenced: PBMCs. The V gene is TRBV5-4, the J gene TRBJ2-1; 7 bases are a match to TRBD1. This receptor was identified in a male donor in good health and CMV-seronegative. The DNA of the CDR3 is TGTGCCAGCAGCTGGAACCGGGACAGTCACAATGAGCAGTTCTTC. This encodes CASSWNRDSHNEQFF.